These 24 T cell receptor beta chains share one sample of origin, sequenced in a study of cytomegalovirus exposure and HLA in healthy donors (dated by TCRdb to the late 2010s). The library was prepared using the immunoSEQ multiplex PCR assay. For the multiplex PCR, a mixture combining 60 forward primers for TCR Vbeta segments and 13 reverse primers for TCR Jbeta segments was used. TCRdb took over this immuneACCESS table, retaining in-frame rearrangements with V and J assigned. Such tables are incomplete; in checked studies, under half of the missing clones stem from an unresolved V gene, and the remainder is unexplained. For this sample the table gives approximately 140,000 clones, of which around 77% were detected only once. The ten largest make up approximately 6.9% of the sample. Material: PBMCs. The receptors shown here come from a woman aged 40 to 49 in good health and CMV-seropositive.

V and J are TRBV9 and TRBJ1-5; the D is unclear. V was shortened by 3 bases and J by 5 bases, with 9 bases between the two germline ends. Germline V lookup: CDR1 SGDLS, CDR2 YYNGEE. This CDR3 is built from 13 residues. The CDR3 loop reads CASSASGYQPQHF. The CDR3 coding sequence is TGTGCCAGCAGCGCCTCTGGCTATCAGCCCCAGCATTTT.

The chain employs TRBV2 and TRBJ2-1; the match to TRBD2 covers 9 bases. The germline CDR1 and CDR2 sequences are SNHLY and FYNNEI. The J segment lost 9 bases and the V segment lost 3 bases, leaving 9 bases of the junction unmatched. This CDR3 is 15 amino acids long. CDR3 loop: CASSEGWRGGREQFF. The CDR3 DNA follows: TGTGCCAGCAGTGAGGGGTGGCGGGGGGGCCGTGAGCAGTTCTTC.

This clone occurred a few times. The chain uses TRBV4-2 and TRBJ2-1, with D possibly matching TRBD1 (6 bases). V lost 0 bases to trimming and J lost 5 bases, with 11 bases between them. From germline, CDR1 is LGHNA and CDR2 YNFKEQ. The CDR3 totals 15 residues. CDR3 nucleotide sequence: TGTGCCAGCAGCCAAGATCGAGGGGGACACAATGAGCAGTTCTTC. Its translation: CASSQDRGGHNEQFF.

The chain couples TRBV9 to TRBJ2-1; 9 nucleotides agree with TRBD1. There are 15 residues in the CDR3. Germline V lookup: CDR1 SGDLS, CDR2 YYNGEE. V was clipped by 6 bases and J by 3 bases; unmatched bases: 7. This chain's CDR3 is CASTARQGDYNEQFF. DNA of the CDR3: TGTGCCAGCACCGCGAGACAGGGGGACTACAATGAGCAGTTCTTC. Based on the CDR3 plus reference TRBV9 and TRBJ2-1, the full variable domain is DSGVTQTPKHLITATGQRVTLRCSPRSGDLSVYWYQQSLDQGLQFLIQYYNGEERAKGNILERFSAQQFPDLHSELNLSSLELGDSALYFCASTARQGDYNEQFFGPGTRLTVL.

This chain joins TRBV25-1 and TRBJ2-7; D might be TRBD2 (6 bases). The CDR3 is made up of 13 amino acids. V was pared by 3 bases and J by 1 base, with 7 bases between. The germline gives CDR1 MGHDK, CDR2 SYGVNS. CDR3 DNA: TGTGCCAGCAGTGATCTAGCGTCCTACGAGCAGTACTTC. Its protein is CASSDLASYEQYF.

This chain links TRBV13 with TRBJ2-5, with 7 bases matching TRBD1. V shed 5 bases and J 2 bases; nucleotides not matched to a gene: 5. The CDR3 extends over 14 amino acids. Germline values: CDR1 PRHDT, CDR2 FYEKMQ (reference sequence). CDR3 nucleotides: TGTGCCAGCAGCGAGAGGGGACAGCAAGAGACCCAGTACTTC. Protein sequence: CASSERGQQETQYF. Full variable domain (outside the CDR3, taken from reference TRBV13 and TRBJ2-5): AAGVIQSPRHLIKEKRETATLKCYPIPRHDTVYWYQQGPGQDPQFLISFYEKMQSDKGSIPDRFSAQQFSDYHSELNMSSLELGDSALYFCASSERGQQETQYFGPGTRLLVL.

This clone was seen only a few times. J is TRBJ2-2 and V is TRBV18; 11 bases match TRBD1. The CDR3 sequence is 17 residues long. The V gene's germline CDR1 is KGHSH and CDR2 LQKENI. V was clipped by 3 bases and J by 4 bases; unmatched bases: 7. The CDR3 DNA reads as TGTGCCAGCTCACCTGACGGACAGGGGGCAGTCACCGGGGAGCTGTTTTTT. Translation: CASSPDGQGAVTGELFF.

This clone appeared a single time. The rearrangement joins TRBV25-1 to TRBJ1-2, with D possibly being TRBD1 (5 bases). This CDR3 contains 15 residues. The germline gives CDR1 MGHDK, CDR2 SYGVNS. V lost 1 base to trimming and J lost 7 bases, with 16 bases between them. This CDR3 reads CASSESGVGVSGYTF. CDR3 DNA: TGTGCCAGCAGTGAATCGGGGGTGGGGGTGAGTGGCTACACCTTC.

V and J are TRBV5-1 and TRBJ2-5; D unresolved. There are 13 residues in the CDR3. Germline CDR1 is SGHRS and CDR2 is YFSETQ. The germline V and J ends were trimmed by 6 bases and 6 bases, with 15 bases remaining between them. The CDR3 DNA sequence: TGCGCCAGCACCCTTTTCCCGGGTCAGACCCAGTACTTC. As protein: CASTLFPGQTQYF.

The V call is TRBV6-1, the J call TRBJ2-1; 7 nucleotides align to TRBD1. This CDR3 region has 13 residues. Trimming at V came to 4 bases and at J to 8 bases, leaving 5 bases not matched to a gene. Germline CDR1 reads MNHNS; CDR2 reads SASEGT. The CDR3 nucleotides read TGTGCCAGCAGTGCACGACAGGGCGATGAGCAGTTCTTC. Translating gives CASSARQGDEQFF.

The rearrangement uses TRBV11-2 and TRBJ1-2; possibly TRBD1 for D (6 bases). Deletions cut 1 base from V and 4 bases from J, with 16 bases between. The germline gives CDR1 SGHAT, CDR2 FQNNGV. CDR3 length: 16 residues. CDR3 region: CASSLGAGATLYGYTF. The CDR3 DNA follows: TGTGCCAGCAGCTTAGGAGCAGGGGCGACCCTCTATGGCTACACCTTC.

The gene calls are TRBV5-6 and TRBJ1-3; D possibly corresponds to TRBD1 (5 bases). The ends were cut back, 4 bases at V and 0 bases at J, with 11 bases in the middle. CDR1 and CDR2 from the germline V gene are SGHDT and YYEEEE. This CDR3 is built from 15 residues. The CDR3 protein is CASSRLGASGNTIYF. CDR3 DNA: TGTGCCAGCAGCCGTCTTGGGGCCTCTGGAAACACCATATATTTT. Based on the CDR3 plus reference TRBV5-6 and TRBJ1-3, the full variable domain is DAGVTQSPTHLIKTRGQQVTLRCSPKSGHDTVSWYQQALGQGPQFIFQYYEEEERQRGNFPDRFSGHQFPNYSSELNVNALLLGDSALYLCASSRLGASGNTIYFGEGSWLTVV.

V usage is TRBV5-6 and J usage is TRBJ2-2, with TRBD2 as a possible D gene (6 bases). This CDR3 spans 13 amino acids. Looked up from germline, CDR1 is SGHDT and CDR2 is YYEEEE. V was cut by 5 bases and J by 6 bases, with 11 bases left in between. CDR3 sequence: CASSGGPPGELFF. CDR3 in DNA: TGTGCCAGCAGTGGAGGGCCTCCCGGGGAGCTGTTTTTT.

V gene TRBV7-6 combines with J gene TRBJ1-2; D is ambiguous. The V gene lost 5 bases and the J gene lost 8 bases, with 15 bases spanning the gap. CDR3 length: 13 amino acids. Germline CDR1 SGHVS, CDR2 FNYEAQ. CDR3: CASSRTESGGYTF. The CDR3 DNA sequence: TGTGCCAGCAGCCGTACAGAGTCAGGAGGCTACACCTTC. Looking up the rest from reference TRBV7-6 and TRBJ1-2 gives the full variable domain: GAGVSQSPRYKVTKRGQDVALRCDPISGHVSLYWYRQALGQGPEFLTYFNYEAQQDKSGLPNDRFSAERPEGSISTLTIQRTEQRDSAMYRCASSRTESGGYTFGSGTRLTVV.

The rearrangement links TRBV18 to TRBJ1-1; no definite D call. Trimming removed 4 bases at V and 5 bases at J, with 17 bases between. The CDR3 length is 15 residues. Germline CDR1 KGHSH, CDR2 LQKENI. CDR3 in DNA: TGTGCCAGCTCACAGGCCCCGGGAGGTGGGACTGAAGCTTTCTTT. This codes for CASSQAPGGGTEAFF.

V usage is TRBV4-1 and J usage is TRBJ2-6, with D perhaps matching TRBD1 (6 bases). Per germline, CDR1 MGHRA and CDR2 YSYEKL. The CDR3 has 17 residues. V lost 2 bases to trimming and J lost 2 bases, with 13 bases between them. CDR3 coding DNA: TGCGCCAGCAGCCAAACCCCCACAGGGCCTGGGGCCAACGTCCTGACTTTC. Translated: CASSQTPTGPGANVLTF.

The gene calls are TRBV19 and TRBJ2-3; TRBD2 matches at 9 bases. With V trimmed by 4 bases and J by 2 bases, 7 bases remained unmatched. CDR3 size: 16 residues. Germline V CDR1 and CDR2: LNHDA, SQIVND (reference sequence). CDR3 in DNA: TGTGCCAGTAGTAGAAGAGCGGGGGGCCTCACAGATACGCAGTATTTT. Amino acid sequence: CASSRRAGGLTDTQYF.

This sequence joins TRBV14 and TRBJ2-7; D is possibly TRBD1 (5 bases). The germline gives CDR1 SGHDN, CDR2 FVKESK. The CDR3 loop spans 14 amino acids. V lost 1 base and J lost 4, with 11 bases in between. Here the CDR3 reads CASSQAYRSYEQYF. Here the CDR3 DNA reads TGTGCCAGCAGCCAAGCATACAGGAGTTACGAGCAGTACTTC.

The gene calls are TRBV21-1 and TRBJ2-1; the D call in the table, TRBD1, was not verified against the DNA. TRBV21-1 constitutes a pseudogene. The length of the CDR3 is 12 residues. The DNA of the CDR3 is TGTGCCAGCAGCTCCTCCCCGACAGTGATGGTCTTC. This gives the protein CASSSSPTVMVF.

V and J are TRBV14 and TRBJ2-5; tentatively, D is TRBD1 (6 bases). V lost 1 base to trimming and J lost 6 bases, with 9 bases between them. This CDR3 comprises 13 residues. Germline CDR1 is SGHDN and CDR2 is FVKESK. In DNA form, the CDR3 reads TGTGCCAGCAGCCAAGCAGGGGCCCAGACCCAGTACTTC. It is translated as CASSQAGAQTQYF.

This chain joins TRBV12-5 and TRBJ2-7; maybe TRBD1 (6 bases). This CDR3 has 13 residues. Germline-derived CDR1 and CDR2 are LGHNT and FRNRAP. V lost 2 bases to trimming and J lost 3 bases, with 8 bases between them. CDR3 residues: CASGLWTVYEQYF. CDR3 bases: TGTGCTAGTGGTTTGTGGACAGTCTACGAGCAGTACTTC.

This clone showed up just a few times. The V and J genes are TRBV4-1 and TRBJ2-5; 9 bases line up with TRBD2. The end of the DNA aligns better with TRBJ2-7, so the J call may be wrong. Germline CDR1 reads MGHRA; CDR2 reads YSYEKL. The CDR3 runs to 15 residues. The CDR3 nucleotides are TGCGCCACCGCCCCAGCGGGGGGACTCTCCTACGAGCAGTACTTC. It translates to CATAPAGGLSYEQYF.

The chain recombines TRBV6-5 with TRBJ2-7; no firm D call. Between the trimmed V and J ends, which lost 2 bases and 0 bases, there was a span of 11 bases. The CDR3 consists of 15 residues. CDR1 MNHEY and CDR2 SVGAGI come from the germline V gene. CDR3 protein: CASSYGQLSSYEQYF. DNA of the CDR3: TGTGCCAGCAGTTACGGGCAGTTAAGCTCCTACGAGCAGTACTTC.

This clone appeared a few times. The genes are TRBV7-9 and TRBJ2-1, with 10 bases fitting TRBD2. Germline V gene data show CDR1 as SEHNR and CDR2 as FQNEAQ (reference sequence). This CDR3 spans 16 amino acids. With V trimmed by 1 base and J by 8 bases, 8 bases remained unmatched. CDR3 residues: CASSLGSGGASDEQFF. The CDR3 bases are TGTGCCAGCAGCTTAGGAAGCGGGGGGGCTTCCGATGAGCAGTTCTTC.